The clone carrying this T cell receptor (beta chain) was counted a few times. Its target is unknown. The entirety of the isolated RNA underwent reverse transcription, so expressed TCRB transcripts were sequenced. The assay was immunoSEQ multiplex PCR, and TCRdb's table has in-frame clones only and misses some. The sample records about 320,000 clones, 14% being singletons. The data stem from a study of beta chain features in type 1 diabetes. Study-level points and caveats: For cells with high TCR expression, cDNA sequencing could yield over-representation. Amplification by PCR could prefer shorter templates, with the same effect in patients and controls. VDJ junctions from type 1 diabetes patients carried fewer insertions and larger deletions.

Trimming left V 0 bases short and J 5 bases short, with 14 bases between. From germline, CDR1 is SGHAT and CDR2 FQNNGV. The CDR3 has 15 residues. The sequence came from a man younger than 45 in good health. The source material was central memory CD4+ T cells from blood. The chain has TRBV11-2 and TRBJ2-7; tentatively, D is TRBD1 (7 bases). The DNA for the CDR3 is TGTGCCAGCAGCTTAGAGGCAGGGGGGAATAACGAGCAGTACTTC. Protein: CASSLEAGGNNEQYF.